This record looks at one TCR beta chain sequence and its context. Antigen specificity is unknown. The data derive from a study of cytomegalovirus exposure and HLA in healthy donors. The V end was cut by 0 bases, the J end by 6 bases, with 12 bases between. From germline, CDR1 is GTSNPN and CDR2 SVGIG (reference sequence). The CDR3 sequence is 14 residues long. Broader study findings: As a later analysis revealed, the rate of TCR association differed by HLA locus, with DRB1 most and HLA-C fewest.

In the PCR, 60 Vbeta and 13 Jbeta primers were used. TCRdb's table, derived via immunoSEQ multiplex PCR, lists solely in-frame clones and lacks some. The sample lists 200,000 or so clones, 82% occurring once. The sample consisted of PBMCs. This TCR was sampled from a woman aged 40 to 49 in good health and CMV-seronegative. This chain links TRBV30 with TRBJ1-5, with D possibly matching TRBD1 (6 bases). CDR3 coding DNA: TGTGCCTGGAGTGTACCGCAGGGGATTCAGCCCCAGCATTTT. Its protein is CAWSVPQGIQPQHF.